This T cell receptor (beta chain) was sequenced during a study of cytomegalovirus exposure and HLA in healthy donors. Overall study results and limits: According to a subsequent analysis, TCR clusters from the first cohort were inclined to appear together in the 110 or so validation repertoires. The study labeled about 160 TCR beta chains cytomegalovirus-associated.

Using immunoSEQ multiplex PCR, the repertoire was profiled, and TCRdb retains in-frame clones only, with some absent. The table shows about 130,000 clones, with approximately 90% occurring only once. A word on this clone: What it binds is not known.

These donors were members of the roughly 120-subject validation cohort, a group separate from the approximately 640-subject first cohort. The clonotype originates from a woman aged 30 to 39 in good health and CMV-seropositive. Sequences were obtained from PBMCs.

CDR3 nucleotide sequence: TGCAGTGCTAGTAGGGGTTTGGCTTTCTTT. Protein sequence: CSASRGLAFF. This rearrangement joins TRBV20-1 to TRBJ1-1; D might be TRBD1 (5 bases). Germline CDR1 is DFQATT and CDR2 is SNEGSKA (reference sequence). Trimming removed 3 bases from V and 11 bases from J, with 10 bases in between. The CDR3 sequence is 10 residues long.